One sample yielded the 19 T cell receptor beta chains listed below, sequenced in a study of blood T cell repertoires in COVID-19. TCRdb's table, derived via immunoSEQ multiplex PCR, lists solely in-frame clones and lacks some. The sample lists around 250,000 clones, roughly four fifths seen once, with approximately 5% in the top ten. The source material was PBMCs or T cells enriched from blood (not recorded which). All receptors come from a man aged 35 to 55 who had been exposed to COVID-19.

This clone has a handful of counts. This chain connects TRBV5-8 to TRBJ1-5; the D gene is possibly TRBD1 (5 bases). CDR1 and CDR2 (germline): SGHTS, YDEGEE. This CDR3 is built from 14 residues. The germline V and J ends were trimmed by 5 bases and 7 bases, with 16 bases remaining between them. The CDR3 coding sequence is TGTGCCAGCAGACCCGCAGGGAATCAACAGCCCCAGCATTTT. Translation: CASRPAGNQQPQHF. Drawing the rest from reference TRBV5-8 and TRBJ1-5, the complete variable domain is EAGVTQSPTHLIKTRGQQATLRCSPISGHTSVYWYQQALGLGLQFLLWYDEGEERNRGNFPPRFSGRQFPNYSSELNVNALELEDSALYLCASRPAGNQQPQHFGDGTRLSIL.

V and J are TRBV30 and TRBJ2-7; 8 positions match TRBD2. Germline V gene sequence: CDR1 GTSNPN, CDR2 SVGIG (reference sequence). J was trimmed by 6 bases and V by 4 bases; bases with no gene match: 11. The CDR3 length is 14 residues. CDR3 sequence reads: CAWNAGTRSTEQYF. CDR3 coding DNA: TGTGCCTGGAATGCCGGGACTAGAAGTACCGAGCAGTACTTC.

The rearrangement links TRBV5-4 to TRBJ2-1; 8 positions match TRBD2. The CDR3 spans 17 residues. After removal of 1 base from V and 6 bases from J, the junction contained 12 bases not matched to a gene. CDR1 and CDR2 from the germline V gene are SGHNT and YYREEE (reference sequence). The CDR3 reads CASSLTRGNGRANEQFF. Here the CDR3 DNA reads TGTGCCAGCAGCTTGACCAGGGGTAACGGGAGGGCCAATGAGCAGTTCTTC.

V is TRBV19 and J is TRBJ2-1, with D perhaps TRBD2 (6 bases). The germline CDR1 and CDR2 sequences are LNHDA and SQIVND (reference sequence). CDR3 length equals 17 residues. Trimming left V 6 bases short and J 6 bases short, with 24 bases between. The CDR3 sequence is CASSRPSGVGRPNEQFF. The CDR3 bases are TGTGCCAGTAGCCGCCCCTCGGGAGTGGGACGGCCCAATGAGCAGTTCTTC. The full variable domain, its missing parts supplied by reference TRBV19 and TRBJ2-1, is DGGITQSPKYLFRKEGQNVTLSCEQNLNHDAMYWYRQDPGQGLRLIYYSQIVNDFQKGDIAEGYSVSREKKESFPLTVTSAQKNPTAFYLCASSRPSGVGRPNEQFFGPGTRLTVL.

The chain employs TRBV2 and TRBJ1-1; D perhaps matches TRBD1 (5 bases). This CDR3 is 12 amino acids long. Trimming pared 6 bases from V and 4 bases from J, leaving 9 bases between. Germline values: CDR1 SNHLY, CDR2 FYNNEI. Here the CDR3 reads CASRRQPTEAFF. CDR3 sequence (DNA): TGTGCCAGCAGACGACAGCCCACTGAAGCTTTCTTT.

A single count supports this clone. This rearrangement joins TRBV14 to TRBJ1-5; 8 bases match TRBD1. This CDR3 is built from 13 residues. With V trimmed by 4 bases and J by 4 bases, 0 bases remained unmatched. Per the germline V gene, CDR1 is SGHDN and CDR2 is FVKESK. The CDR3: CASSRDRNQPQHF. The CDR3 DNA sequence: TGTGCCAGCAGCCGGGACAGGAATCAGCCCCAGCATTTT. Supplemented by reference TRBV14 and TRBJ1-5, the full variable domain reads EAGVTQFPSHSVIEKGQTVTLRCDPISGHDNLYWYRRVMGKEIKFLLHFVKESKQDESGMPNNRFLAERTGGTYSTLKVQPAELEDSGVYFCASSRDRNQPQHFGDGTRLSIL.

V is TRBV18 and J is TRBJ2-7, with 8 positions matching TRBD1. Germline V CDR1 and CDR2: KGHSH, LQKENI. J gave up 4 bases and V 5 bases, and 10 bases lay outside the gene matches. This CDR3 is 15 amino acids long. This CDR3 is CASSSRGQAFYEQYF. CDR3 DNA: TGTGCCAGCTCAAGCCGGGGACAGGCCTTTTACGAGCAGTACTTC.

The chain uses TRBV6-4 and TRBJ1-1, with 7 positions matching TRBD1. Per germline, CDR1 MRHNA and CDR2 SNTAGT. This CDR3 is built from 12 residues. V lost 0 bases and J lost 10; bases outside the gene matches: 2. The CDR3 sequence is CASSDSGQPAFF. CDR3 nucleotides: TGTGCCAGCAGTGACTCGGGACAGCCAGCTTTCTTT.

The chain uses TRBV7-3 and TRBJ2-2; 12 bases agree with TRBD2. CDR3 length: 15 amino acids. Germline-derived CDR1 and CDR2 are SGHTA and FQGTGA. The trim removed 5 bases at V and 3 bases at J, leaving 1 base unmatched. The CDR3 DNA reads TGTGCCAGCAGCCGGACTAGCGGGGACACCGGGGAGCTGTTTTTT. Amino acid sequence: CASSRTSGDTGELFF.

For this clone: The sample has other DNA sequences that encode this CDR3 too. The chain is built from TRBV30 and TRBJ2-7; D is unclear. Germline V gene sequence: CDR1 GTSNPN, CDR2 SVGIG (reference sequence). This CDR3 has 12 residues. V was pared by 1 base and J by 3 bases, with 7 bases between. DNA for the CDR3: TGTGCCTGGAGTGGGCTCAGCTACGAGCAGTACTTC. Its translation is CAWSGLSYEQYF.

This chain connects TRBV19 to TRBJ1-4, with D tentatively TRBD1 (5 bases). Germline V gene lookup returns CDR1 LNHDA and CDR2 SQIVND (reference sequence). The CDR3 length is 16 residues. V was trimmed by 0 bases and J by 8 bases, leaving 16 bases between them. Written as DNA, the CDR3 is TGTGCCAGTAGTATAGATCACGGCAGGGTTGGCGAAAAACTGTTTTTT. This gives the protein CASSIDHGRVGEKLFF.

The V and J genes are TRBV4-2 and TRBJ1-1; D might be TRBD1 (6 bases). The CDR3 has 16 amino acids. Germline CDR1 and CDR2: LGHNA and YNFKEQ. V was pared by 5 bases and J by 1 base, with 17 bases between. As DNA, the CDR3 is TGTGCCAGCAGCGGCGAAACACAAGGGGGGAACACTGAAGCTTTCTTT. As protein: CASSGETQGGNTEAFF.

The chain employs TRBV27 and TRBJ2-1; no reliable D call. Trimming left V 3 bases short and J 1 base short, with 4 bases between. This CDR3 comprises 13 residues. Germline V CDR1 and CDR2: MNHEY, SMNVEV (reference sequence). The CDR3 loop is CASSLRSYNEQFF. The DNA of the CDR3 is TGTGCCAGCAGTTTGAGGTCCTACAATGAGCAGTTCTTC.

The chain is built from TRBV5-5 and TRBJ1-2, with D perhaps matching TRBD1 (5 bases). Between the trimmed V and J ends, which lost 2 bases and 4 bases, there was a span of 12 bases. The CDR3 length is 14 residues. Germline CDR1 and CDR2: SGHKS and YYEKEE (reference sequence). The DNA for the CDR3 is TGTGCCAGCAGCTTAACCGGGGACTTCTATGGCTACACCTTC. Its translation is CASSLTGDFYGYTF.

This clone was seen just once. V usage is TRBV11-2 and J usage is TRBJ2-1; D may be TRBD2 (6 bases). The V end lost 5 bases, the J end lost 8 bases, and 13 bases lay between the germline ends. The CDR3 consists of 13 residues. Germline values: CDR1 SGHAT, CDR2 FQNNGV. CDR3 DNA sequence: TGTGCCAGCAGCGCTTCTAGCGCCTATGAGCAGTTCTTC. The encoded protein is CASSASSAYEQFF.

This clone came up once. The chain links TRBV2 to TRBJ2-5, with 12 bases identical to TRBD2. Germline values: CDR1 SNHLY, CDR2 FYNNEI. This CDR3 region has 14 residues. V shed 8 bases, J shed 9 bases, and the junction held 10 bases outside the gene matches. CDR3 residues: CASGGLAGPGAQYF. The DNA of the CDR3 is TGTGCCAGCGGAGGACTAGCGGGGCCGGGGGCCCAGTACTTC.

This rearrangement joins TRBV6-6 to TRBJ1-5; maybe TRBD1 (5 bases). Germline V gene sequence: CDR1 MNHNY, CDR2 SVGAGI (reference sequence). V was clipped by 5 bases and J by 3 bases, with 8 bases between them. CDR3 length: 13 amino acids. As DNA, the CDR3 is TGTGCCAGCAGTCTGACAGACAATCAGCCCCAGCATTTT. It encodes CASSLTDNQPQHF.

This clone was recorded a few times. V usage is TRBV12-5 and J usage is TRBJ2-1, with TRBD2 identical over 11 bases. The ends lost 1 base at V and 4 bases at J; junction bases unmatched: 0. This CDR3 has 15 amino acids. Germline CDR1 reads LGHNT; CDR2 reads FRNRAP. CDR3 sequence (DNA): TGTGCTAGTGGTTTGGGACTAGCGGGATACAATGAGCAGTTCTTC. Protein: CASGLGLAGYNEQFF.

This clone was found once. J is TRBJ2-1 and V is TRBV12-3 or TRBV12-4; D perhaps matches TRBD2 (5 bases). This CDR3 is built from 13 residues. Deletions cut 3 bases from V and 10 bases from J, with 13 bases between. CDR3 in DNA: TGTGCCAGCAGTTTCCGGGGAGCAGAAGAGCAGTTCTTC. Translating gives CASSFRGAEEQFF.